The rows below give T cell receptor beta chains drawn from one sample of a study of blood T cell repertoires in COVID-19. Measured with immunoSEQ multiplex PCR; TCRdb has only the in-frame clones, and not every one. The sample lists roughly 230,000 clones, approximately 80% seen once, with around 6.8% in the top ten. The sample consisted of peripheral blood. These receptors came from a woman aged 45-65 years with acute or convalescent COVID-19. The CDR3 runs from the conserved cysteine through the conserved F or W. D genes are given only for firm matches. A clone size is listed for some rows: how often the clone was seen (once, few, many), or a class if it is expanded.

clone size	J gene	D gene	V gene	CDR3 DNA	CDR3 protein
-	TRBJ1-1	-	TRBV30	TGTGCCTGGAGTCCCGTAACGGGGACTGAAGCTTTCTTT	CAWSPVTGTEAFF
-	TRBJ2-7	-	TRBV3-1/TRBV3-2	TGTGCCAGCAGCCCCAGCGAGAGGGAGCAGTACTTC	CASSPSEREQYF
few	TRBJ2-3	-	TRBV15	TGTGCCACCAGCAGAGTCCGCCAGGGAAGGAATACGCAGTATTTT	CATSRVRQGRNTQYF
-	TRBJ2-1	TRBD2	TRBV6-5	TGTGCCAGCAGCTTTACTAGCGGGAGTTACAATGAGCAGTTCTTC	CASSFTSGSYNEQFF
-	TRBJ2-5	-	TRBV7-9	TGTGCCAGCAGCCGAGCGGAAGTGGAGAGGGAGACCCAGTACTTC	CASSRAEVERETQYF
-	TRBJ2-1	TRBD2	TRBV7-9	TGTGCCAGCAGCCAGCCACCTGGGACTAGCCTATACAATGAGCAGTTCTTC	CASSQPPGTSLYNEQFF
-	TRBJ2-2	TRBD2	TRBV11-3	TGTGCCAGCAGCTTAGGGACTAGCGACACCGGGGAGCTGTTTTTT	CASSLGTSDTGELFF
-	TRBJ1-5	-	TRBV6-1	TGTGCCACCCGTCAGGGTAATAGCAATCAGCCCCAGCATTTT	CATRQGNSNQPQHF
-	TRBJ1-5	-	TRBV19	TGTGCCAGTACCTACACGGGAGGCGGCAATCAGCCCCAGCATTTT	CASTYTGGGNQPQHF
-	TRBJ1-4	TRBD1	TRBV19	TGTGCCAGTAGTAGCCCGGGACAGGGGGTTCTTAATGAAAAACTGTTTTTT	CASSSPGQGVLNEKLFF
-	TRBJ2-7	TRBD2	TRBV4-1	TGCGCCAGCAGCCGGCTAGCGGGAGAAACAGACGAGCAGTACTTC	CASSRLAGETDEQYF
-	TRBJ2-3	TRBD2	TRBV7-2	TGTGCCAGCAGTAGAGGGCTAGCGGGGGGGAGAGATACGCAGTATTTT	CASSRGLAGGRDTQYF
-	TRBJ2-5	TRBD1	TRBV5-6	TGTGCCAGCAGCTCTGAACAGGGGAGAGGAGAGACCCAGTACTTC	CASSSEQGRGETQYF
-	TRBJ2-5	-	TRBV11-2	TGTGCCAGCAGCTTAGTTCTAGAGACCCAGTACTTC	CASSLVLETQYF
once	TRBJ1-4	-	TRBV15	TGTGCCACCAGCAGAGGGGAGGAGGGTGGGCACGAAAAACTGTTTTTT	CATSRGEEGGHEKLFF
-	TRBJ1-1	TRBD1	TRBV18	TGTGCCAGCTCCTGGACAGGGCAAGATATCAACACTGAAGCTTTCTTT	CASSWTGQDINTEAFF
-	TRBJ1-2	-	TRBV21-1	TGTGCCAGCAGCACGTCCACAGGGGGCGCAAGGAATGGCTACACCTTC	CASSTSTGGARNGYTF
-	TRBJ2-5	-	TRBV28	TGTGCCAGCAGTTTAATGGGGCACGAGACCCAGTACTTC	CASSLMGHETQYF
-	TRBJ2-5	-	TRBV2	TGTGCCAGAGCAGTCACCGGGCAAGAGACCCAGTACTTC	CARAVTGQETQYF
-	TRBJ1-2	TRBD1	TRBV5-1	TGCGCCAGCAGCTTATCGGGGACAGGGTACTATGGCTACACCTTC	CASSLSGTGYYGYTF
-	TRBJ2-7	TRBD1	TRBV14	TGTGCCAGCAGCCGAGAGGGGGCTTACGAGCAGTACTTC	CASSREGAYEQYF
-	TRBJ1-1	-	TRBV7-2	TGTGCCAGCAGCTTACAGGCAGGGAACACTGAAGCTTTCTTT	CASSLQAGNTEAFF
-	TRBJ2-3	TRBD2	TRBV9	TGTGCCAGCAGCGTAGCTATTGGAACTAGCGGGACCGGCACAGATACGCAGTATTTT	CASSVAIGTSGTGTDTQYF
-	TRBJ1-3	-	TRBV28	TGTGCCAGCAGTTTTGCCGGCTCTGGAAACACCATATATTTT	CASSFAGSGNTIYF
few	TRBJ1-5	TRBD1	TRBV25-1	TGTGCCAGCAGTGATGAAACAGGGGATCAGCCCCAGCATTTT	CASSDETGDQPQHF
-	TRBJ2-7	TRBD2	TRBV5-6	TGTGCCAGCAGCCCAACCGGGACTAGCGGGGACGAGCAGTACTTC	CASSPTGTSGDEQYF
-	TRBJ1-1	TRBD1	TRBV7-2	TGTGCCAGCAGCTTAAGGGGGCGGGGTGAAGCTTTCTTT	CASSLRGRGEAFF
-	TRBJ2-7	-	TRBV3-1/TRBV3-2	TGTGCCAGCAGCGCCGGGTCCTCCTACGAGCAGTACTTC	CASSAGSSYEQYF
-	TRBJ1-1	-	TRBV5-1	TGCGCCAGCAGCTTGGGAGGGTGGAACACTGAAGCTTTCTTT	CASSLGGWNTEAFF
few	TRBJ2-1	-	TRBV11-2	TGTGCCAGCACCGTCGGACTTTTTGCCTACAATGAGCAGTTCTTC	CASTVGLFAYNEQFF
-	TRBJ1-5	-	TRBV3-1/TRBV3-2	TGTGCCAGCAGCCAAGATACGGGTCAGCCCCAGCATTTT	CASSQDTGQPQHF
-	TRBJ2-7	TRBD1	TRBV28	TGTGCCAGCAGGTCCCCGGGACAGGAGCAGTACTTC	CASRSPGQEQYF
-	TRBJ2-1	TRBD1	TRBV7-2	TGTGCCAGCAGCTTAGAGGGACAGGGTTACAATGAGCAGTTCTTC	CASSLEGQGYNEQFF
-	TRBJ2-5	-	TRBV27	TGTGCCAGCGCTCCGCGGCGGGCTGTGGAGACCCAGTACTTC	CASAPRRAVETQYF
-	TRBJ1-5	-	TRBV27	TGTGCCAGCAGTTTATCGAGAGGGTACAGCAATCAGCCCCAGCATTTT	CASSLSRGYSNQPQHF